Listed here are 14 T cell receptor beta chains from one sample, sequenced in a study of tumor and adjacent non-tumor tissue in lung cancer. No cell sorting was done before RNA was extracted from the tissue. The library came from three nested PCR rounds adapted from ARM-PCR protocols. MiXCR, run by TCRdb on the multiplex PCR reads, gives a single entry per CDR3 protein. The repertoire includes about 110,000 distinct CDR3 sequences, 75% of them detected once, and around a third sits in the top ten. The sample comprised lung tumor tissue. All receptors come from a woman aged 55 to 70 with non-small cell lung cancer.

Of note for this clonotype: Without the conserved terminal phenylalanine or tryptophan, this CDR3 likely stems from a read error. DNA of the CDR3: TGTGCCAGCAGCTTAGAGGACAGATATATTTCACCTCTCCACTTG. Amino acids: CASSLEDRYISPLHL. The chain carries TRBV11-3 and TRBJ1-6; D is possibly TRBD1 (6 bases). CDR3 length equals 15 residues. Per the germline V gene, CDR1 is SGHNT and CDR2 is YENEEA.

Concerning this clonotype itself: A much larger clone differs by one base, so this may be a read error. The V call is TRBV29-1, the J call TRBJ2-1; 13 bases match TRBD2. The CDR3 is 16 amino acids. Trimming cost V 6 bases and J 7 bases; bases outside gene matches: 12. Per germline, CDR1 SQVTM and CDR2 ANQGSEA. DNA for the CDR3: TGCAGCGTCTCGACTAGCGGGGGGACCGGAGTGAATGAGCAGTTCTTC. Its protein product is CSVSTSGGTGVNEQFF.

Comments on this clonotype: A junction boundary mismatches the germline segment, possibly from a read error. The chain employs TRBV6-1 and TRBJ1-1, with a weak D call TRBD1 (6 bases). This CDR3 spans 16 amino acids. The germline CDR1 and CDR2 sequences are MNHNS and SASEGT. Here the CDR3 reads CASSEGGGCRNTETFF. The CDR3 nucleotides read TGTGCCAGTAGTGAAGGAGGGGGGTGCCGGAACACTGAAACTTTCTTT.

The chain joins TRBV12-3 or TRBV12-4 to TRBJ1-4; a possible D gene is TRBD1 (5 bases). The CDR3 is made up of 17 amino acids. V shed 3 bases and J shed 8 bases, with 22 bases lying between them. As DNA, the CDR3 is TGTGCCAGCAGTTTTATCCGGGGACTAAAACAATGGGAAAAACTGTTTTTT. Its translation is CASSFIRGLKQWEKLFF.

The chain employs TRBV4-3 and TRBJ2-2; 7 positions agree with TRBD2. Trimming cost V 0 bases and J 8 bases; bases outside gene matches: 18. The CDR3 loop spans 19 amino acids. Germline lookup yields CDR1 LGHNA and CDR2 YSLEER. The CDR3 DNA follows: TGCGCCAGCAGCCAAGACCTACAGGCGGCCTGGACTAGGGCGGGGGAGCTGTTTTTT. As protein: CASSQDLQAAWTRAGELFF.

This clonotype turned up a few times. Sequence at one end of the junction differs from germline and may be a read error. The V and J genes are TRBV11-2 and TRBJ1-5; D is possibly TRBD1 (5 bases). This CDR3 spans 13 amino acids. From germline, CDR1 is SGHAT and CDR2 FQNNGV. CDR3 amino acids: CSSSLERGQPQHF. The CDR3 DNA reads TGTTCCAGCTCCCTGGAGAGGGGTCAGCCCCAGCATTTT.

In regard to this clonotype: This clone may be a read error of a much larger clone one base away. The chain employs TRBV6-5 and TRBJ2-3; no clear D gene. CDR3 length: 14 residues. V was pared by 2 bases and J by 4 bases, with 10 bases between. The germline V gene has CDR1 MNHEY and CDR2 SVGAGI. In DNA, the CDR3 is TGTGCCAGCAGTTACATGGCAGGCCCAGATACGCAGTATTTT. It is translated as CASSYMAGPDTQYF.

Concerning this clonotype: Germline and junction disagree at one end, which may indicate a read error. This CDR3 reads CASNQLSTGRDYGYTF. Here the CDR3 DNA reads TGTGCCAGCAACCAACTCTCCACCGGGCGAGACTATGGCTACACCTTC. The rearrangement uses TRBV4-2 and TRBJ1-2; no firm D call. From germline, CDR1 is LGHNA and CDR2 YNFKEQ. The CDR3 runs to 16 residues.

In this sample, this clonotype turned up a few times. A much larger clone sits a single nucleotide away, making a read error possible. V gene TRBV20-1 combines with J gene TRBJ2-3; perhaps TRBD2 as D (5 bases). The CDR3 is made up of 14 amino acids. Germline values: CDR1 DFQATT, CDR2 SNEGSKA (reference sequence). CDR3 region: CGARDFTRGDTQYF. The CDR3 DNA is TGCGGTGCTAGAGATTTCACCCGCGGGGATACGCAGTATTTT.

The chain employs TRBV12-3 or TRBV12-4 and TRBJ1-5; possible D gene TRBD1, 5 bases. V shed 8 bases and J shed 6 bases, with 14 bases lying between them. The CDR3 sequence is 13 residues long. This CDR3 reads CASGSGYGQPQHF. The CDR3 DNA reads TGTGCCAGCGGATCAGGGTATGGTCAGCCCCAGCATTTT.

About this clonotype itself: A junction end diverges from the germline sequence, so it may reflect a read error. The chain is built from TRBV5-1 and TRBJ1-2; D is ambiguous. This CDR3 spans 15 amino acids. CDR1 and CDR2 (germline): SGHRS, YFSETQ. CDR3 sequence reads: CVSSLSGPRTDGYIF. The CDR3 nucleotides read TGCGTCAGCAGCTTGTCCGGGCCCCGGACGGATGGCTACATCTTC.

Details on this clonotype: This is likely a read error, given that the CDR3 carries no conserved phenylalanine or tryptophan at its end. The chain couples TRBV11-2 to TRBJ2-5, with 9 bases that match TRBD1. The CDR3 is 15 amino acids. From germline, CDR1 is SGHAT and CDR2 FQNNGV. CDR3 bases: TGTGTCAGCAGCTCGACAGGGACAGGGTGCGGGACCCAGTACCTC. This codes for CVSSSTGTGCGTQYL.

The chain employs TRBV20-1 and TRBJ2-1; no clear D. CDR3 length: 13 amino acids. The ends were cut back, 1 base at V and 9 bases at J, with 13 bases in the middle. Germline CDR1 reads DFQATT; CDR2 reads SNEGSKA (reference sequence). The chain's CDR3 is CSARAHLNIEQFF. CDR3 coding DNA: TGCAGTGCTAGAGCTCACTTGAACATTGAGCAGTTCTTC.

To note about this clonotype: One end of the junction is discordant with germline, which a read error may explain. The chain uses TRBV7-3 and TRBJ2-1, with a weak D call TRBD2 (6 bases). The CDR3 covers 15 residues. Looked up from germline, CDR1 is SGHTA and CDR2 is FQGTGA. CDR3 protein: CGSNPTDGSYNEQFF. DNA for the CDR3: TGTGGCAGCAACCCAACTGACGGGAGCTACAATGAGCAGTTCTTC.